The rows below give T cell receptor beta chains drawn from one sample of a study of response to subunit inactivated influenza vaccine. From the RT-PCR reads, TCRdb called clonotypes with MiXCR, one entry per CDR3 protein. Of about 780,000 distinct CDR3 sequences listed, less than 20% are singletons. Sequencing used PBMCs from blood, obtained around 5 days after vaccination. These receptors were obtained from a man over 45 who received an inactivated influenza vaccine. Each CDR3 is given with its conserved first and last residue. The order of the fields is D gene, J gene, V gene, clone size, CDR3 DNA, CDR3 protein. D genes are given only for firm matches. Clone size is given for some rows only: seen once, a few or many times, or a class if the clone is expanded.

D gene: NA
J gene: TRBJ2-3
V gene: TRBV7-7
clone size: NA
CDR3 DNA: TGTGCCAGCAGCCGAGGGTTGGGCGATACGCAGTATTTT
CDR3 protein: CASSRGLGDTQYF

D gene: NA
J gene: TRBJ1-1
V gene: TRBV15
clone size: few
CDR3 DNA: TGTGCCACCAGCAGAGATGGGGGAGGGACTGAAGCTTTCTTT
CDR3 protein: CATSRDGGGTEAFF

D gene: TRBD2
J gene: TRBJ2-3
V gene: TRBV10-3
clone size: NA
CDR3 DNA: TGTGCCATCAGCCCGGGACTAGCGGGGGGGCGAGATACGCAGTATTTT
CDR3 protein: CAISPGLAGGRDTQYF

D gene: TRBD2
J gene: TRBJ2-3
V gene: TRBV15
clone size: many
CDR3 DNA: TGTGCCACCAGCAGGGGGGGGGGTAAGACAGATACGCAGTATTTT
CDR3 protein: CATSRGGGKTDTQYF

D gene: TRBD2
J gene: TRBJ2-1
V gene: TRBV5-5
clone size: few
CDR3 DNA: TGTGCCAGCAAAGTGCGCGGGAGGGCCGGCGGTGAGCAGTTCTTC
CDR3 protein: CASKVRGRAGGEQFF

D gene: NA
J gene: TRBJ1-3
V gene: TRBV7-2
clone size: NA
CDR3 DNA: TGTGCCAGCAGCCCCGGGAGCACTGGAAACACCATATATTTT
CDR3 protein: CASSPGSTGNTIYF

D gene: NA
J gene: TRBJ1-1
V gene: TRBV4-1
clone size: NA
CDR3 DNA: TGCGCCAGCAGCCAAGATCCCCTCGGGGGAGGCACTGAAGCTTTCTTT
CDR3 protein: CASSQDPLGGGTEAFF

D gene: NA
J gene: TRBJ2-1
V gene: TRBV24-1
clone size: NA
CDR3 DNA: TGTGCCACCAGTGATACAGGTCCCAGCTCCTACAATGAGCAGTTCTTC
CDR3 protein: CATSDTGPSSYNEQFF

D gene: NA
J gene: TRBJ2-1
V gene: TRBV29-1
clone size: NA
CDR3 DNA: TGCAGCGTTGAAGACGGCCGAAGCTCCTACAATGAGCAGTTCTTC
CDR3 protein: CSVEDGRSSYNEQFF

D gene: TRBD2
J gene: TRBJ2-1
V gene: TRBV30
clone size: few
CDR3 DNA: TGTGCCTGGGGACTAGCGGCCTACAATGAGCAGTTCTTC
CDR3 protein: CAWGLAAYNEQFF

D gene: NA
J gene: TRBJ2-3
V gene: TRBV25-1
clone size: NA
CDR3 DNA: TGTGCCAGCAGTGCTCCCTCCAGCGGACTAAAGCCCGATACGCAGTATTTT
CDR3 protein: CASSAPSSGLKPDTQYF

D gene: NA
J gene: TRBJ2-3
V gene: TRBV20-1
clone size: few
CDR3 DNA: TGCAGTGCTAGGGTGCCGCGGGGTCGGAGCACAGATACGCAGTATTTT
CDR3 protein: CSARVPRGRSTDTQYF

D gene: NA
J gene: TRBJ1-2
V gene: TRBV12-3/TRBV12-4
clone size: few
CDR3 DNA: TGTGCCAGCAGAGGAGGGGGGTATGGCTACACCTTC
CDR3 protein: CASRGGGYGYTF

D gene: TRBD1
J gene: TRBJ2-7
V gene: TRBV5-5
clone size: NA
CDR3 DNA: TGTGCCAGCAGCCCACAGGGGGCCCCCTCCTACGAGCAGTACTTC
CDR3 protein: CASSPQGAPSYEQYF

D gene: NA
J gene: TRBJ2-2
V gene: TRBV7-2
clone size: NA
CDR3 DNA: TGTGCCAGCAGCCCTGACAGGTCTAACACCGGGGAGCTGTTTTTT
CDR3 protein: CASSPDRSNTGELFF

D gene: NA
J gene: TRBJ1-2
V gene: TRBV12-3/TRBV12-4
clone size: NA
CDR3 DNA: TGTGCCAGCAGTTTCGGGCAACATTCCTATGGCTACACCTTC
CDR3 protein: CASSFGQHSYGYTF

D gene: NA
J gene: TRBJ2-3
V gene: TRBV7-2
clone size: NA
CDR3 DNA: TGTGCCAGCAGCTTAGGAGGATTGATATTCACAGATACGCAGTATTTT
CDR3 protein: CASSLGGLIFTDTQYF

D gene: NA
J gene: TRBJ2-3
V gene: TRBV7-9
clone size: few
CDR3 DNA: TGTGCCAGCAGCTTAGTGAGCTTGGGCGTAGATACGCAGTATTTT
CDR3 protein: CASSLVSLGVDTQYF

D gene: TRBD1
J gene: TRBJ1-2
V gene: TRBV6-1
clone size: NA
CDR3 DNA: TGTGCCAGCACCGAATTCCCCACAGGGGTTAACTATGGCTACACCTTC
CDR3 protein: CASTEFPTGVNYGYTF

D gene: NA
J gene: TRBJ2-1
V gene: TRBV7-2
clone size: NA
CDR3 DNA: TGTGCCAGCAGCCCGGACGCTAACAATGAGCAGTTCTTC
CDR3 protein: CASSPDANNEQFF

D gene: TRBD2
J gene: TRBJ2-7
V gene: TRBV4-3
clone size: few
CDR3 DNA: TGCGCCAGCAGCCAAACCACGGACATCGCGGGAGGCGAGCAGTACTTC
CDR3 protein: CASSQTTDIAGGEQYF

D gene: TRBD1
J gene: TRBJ1-6
V gene: TRBV7-2
clone size: few
CDR3 DNA: TGTGCCAGCAGCTTAGCGGGACAGGGGGCCGGTTCACCCCTCCACTTT
CDR3 protein: CASSLAGQGAGSPLHF

D gene: NA
J gene: TRBJ2-2
V gene: TRBV6-1
clone size: few
CDR3 DNA: TGTGCCAGCAAGTCAGCGCCCTGGACGAACACCGGGGAGCTGTTTTTT
CDR3 protein: CASKSAPWTNTGELFF

D gene: NA
J gene: TRBJ1-2
V gene: TRBV7-2
clone size: NA
CDR3 DNA: TGTGCCAGCAGCTTAGTCGGGACCCAGGGGTCCTACACCTTC
CDR3 protein: CASSLVGTQGSYTF

D gene: NA
J gene: TRBJ2-5
V gene: TRBV7-2
clone size: few
CDR3 DNA: TGTGCCAGCAGCTTACCTAGCAGGGAGACCCAGTACTTC
CDR3 protein: CASSLPSRETQYF

D gene: NA
J gene: TRBJ2-7
V gene: TRBV5-6
clone size: few
CDR3 DNA: TGTGCCAGCAGCTTGAGGCACAGCTCCTACGAGCAGTACTTC
CDR3 protein: CASSLRHSSYEQYF

D gene: TRBD1
J gene: TRBJ2-7
V gene: TRBV5-6
clone size: NA
CDR3 DNA: TGTGCCAGCAGCCTAGACAGGGGGAACAAGGGATACGAGCAGTACTTC
CDR3 protein: CASSLDRGNKGYEQYF

D gene: NA
J gene: TRBJ1-5
V gene: TRBV12-3/TRBV12-4
clone size: few
CDR3 DNA: TGTGCCAGCAGTTCAGGGTCCCCCTATAGCAATCAGCCCCAGCATTTT
CDR3 protein: CASSSGSPYSNQPQHF

D gene: TRBD1
J gene: TRBJ2-1
V gene: TRBV24-1
clone size: NA
CDR3 DNA: TGTGCCACCAGTGTCTCCGGACAGGGCAATGAGCAGTTCTTC
CDR3 protein: CATSVSGQGNEQFF

D gene: NA
J gene: TRBJ1-6
V gene: TRBV27
clone size: few
CDR3 DNA: TGTGCCAGCAGTCAGAGCGGGGGCACGAATTCACCCCTCCACTTT
CDR3 protein: CASSQSGGTNSPLHF

D gene: NA
J gene: TRBJ1-1
V gene: TRBV7-2
clone size: few
CDR3 DNA: TGTGCCAGCAGCTTGAATCGCAGAGCGGGAACTGAAGCTTTCTTT
CDR3 protein: CASSLNRRAGTEAFF

D gene: NA
J gene: TRBJ1-1
V gene: TRBV7-9
clone size: few
CDR3 DNA: TGTGCCAGCAGCTTAGTTAAGGATAGGGCTGAAGCTTTCTTT
CDR3 protein: CASSLVKDRAEAFF

D gene: TRBD1
J gene: TRBJ1-1
V gene: TRBV7-9
clone size: few
CDR3 DNA: TGTGCCAGCAGCCAGGGGGCCAGGGCTGGGATGAACACTGAAGCTTTCTTT
CDR3 protein: CASSQGARAGMNTEAFF

D gene: TRBD2
J gene: TRBJ2-7
V gene: TRBV6-1
clone size: many
CDR3 DNA: TGTGCCAGCAGTAAATTAGCGGGGCCCTCCTACGAGCAGTACTTC
CDR3 protein: CASSKLAGPSYEQYF

D gene: TRBD2
J gene: TRBJ2-3
V gene: TRBV7-9
clone size: NA
CDR3 DNA: TGTGCCAGCAGCTTCACTAGCGGATACACAGATACGCAGTATTTT
CDR3 protein: CASSFTSGYTDTQYF

D gene: NA
J gene: TRBJ1-1
V gene: TRBV28
clone size: many
CDR3 DNA: TGTGCCAGCAGGCCCAGACAACTGAACACTGAAGCTTTCTTT
CDR3 protein: CASRPRQLNTEAFF

D gene: NA
J gene: TRBJ2-3
V gene: TRBV20-1
clone size: NA
CDR3 DNA: TGCAGTGCTAGATCGGCTATCACAGATACGCAGTATTTT
CDR3 protein: CSARSAITDTQYF

D gene: NA
J gene: TRBJ2-6
V gene: TRBV7-9
clone size: NA
CDR3 DNA: TGTGCCAGCAGCAACTTAGGGGCTGGGGCCAACGTCCTGACTTTC
CDR3 protein: CASSNLGAGANVLTF

D gene: NA
J gene: TRBJ2-7
V gene: TRBV6-2/TRBV6-3
clone size: NA
CDR3 DNA: TGTGCCAGCAGTTACACAGGGACCTGGCAGTACTTC
CDR3 protein: CASSYTGTWQYF

D gene: NA
J gene: TRBJ2-5
V gene: TRBV2
clone size: once
CDR3 DNA: TGTGCCAGCAGTGAAGCTCGTAACGGAGAGACCCAGTACTTC
CDR3 protein: CASSEARNGETQYF

D gene: NA
J gene: TRBJ2-1
V gene: TRBV20-1
clone size: NA
CDR3 DNA: TGCAGTGCCACACCGGGCTTTGTCAATGAGCAGTTCTTC
CDR3 protein: CSATPGFVNEQFF

D gene: TRBD1
J gene: TRBJ2-7
V gene: TRBV11-2
clone size: once
CDR3 DNA: TGTGCCAGCAGCTTAGGCCCCAGGGGGCGAGGGTATACCTACGAGCAGTACTTC
CDR3 protein: CASSLGPRGRGYTYEQYF

D gene: NA
J gene: TRBJ2-3
V gene: TRBV24-1
clone size: few
CDR3 DNA: TGTGCCACCAGTGATACTACAGATACGCAGTATTTT
CDR3 protein: CATSDTTDTQYF

D gene: NA
J gene: TRBJ2-2
V gene: TRBV7-6
clone size: NA
CDR3 DNA: TGTGCCAGCAGCTTAGGCTCGGAAGGGGAGCTGTTTTTT
CDR3 protein: CASSLGSEGELFF